These 28 T cell receptor beta chains originate from one sample sequenced in a study of cytomegalovirus exposure and HLA in healthy donors. This PCR relied on a set of 60 Vbeta primers and 13 Jbeta primers. Data came from immunoSEQ multiplex PCR; TCRdb stores just in-frame clones and leaves some out. Recorded for this sample: 50,000 to 70,000 clones. What was sequenced was PBMCs. Receptors originate from a woman under 30 in good health and CMV-seronegative.

The chain is built from TRBV6-1 and TRBJ2-7; no clear D gene. Trimming cost V 8 bases and J 1 base, with 6 bases left between them. CDR1 is MNHNS, CDR2 SASEGT, per germline. The CDR3 runs to 11 residues. The CDR3 reads CASSPSYEQYF. CDR3 nucleotide sequence: TGTGCCAGCTCCCCATCCTACGAGCAGTACTTC.

A word on this clone: The sample holds other DNA sequences that translate to the same CDR3. The chain combines TRBV25-1 with TRBJ1-5; 7 positions agree with TRBD1. The trim removed 6 bases at V and 3 bases at J, leaving 5 bases unmatched. Germline V gene data show CDR1 as MGHDK and CDR2 as SYGVNS. This CDR3 comprises 14 residues. The CDR3 bases are TGTGCCAGCAGCGGGGACAGCTTCAATCAGCCCCAGCATTTT. Residues: CASSGDSFNQPQHF.

This rearrangement joins TRBV27 to TRBJ2-5, with TRBD2 matching over 8 bases. The CDR3 runs to 15 residues. Germline V gene lookup returns CDR1 MNHEY and CDR2 SMNVEV (reference sequence). Trimming took 1 base from V and 6 from J; bases not matched to a gene: 7. Here the CDR3 reads CASSLFSGSTKTQYF. The CDR3, as DNA: TGTGCCAGCAGTTTATTCAGCGGGAGTACAAAGACCCAGTACTTC.

The chain employs TRBV6-1 and TRBJ2-2, with 10 bases identical to TRBD2. J gave up 1 base and V 2 bases, and 7 bases lay outside the gene matches. CDR3 length: 18 residues. Germline-derived CDR1 and CDR2 are MNHNS and SASEGT. The CDR3 sequence: CASSEPSASGGNTGELFF. The CDR3 coding sequence is TGTGCCAGCAGTGAACCTTCCGCTAGCGGGGGGAACACCGGGGAGCTGTTTTTT.

V usage is TRBV19 and J usage is TRBJ2-7; the D gene is possibly TRBD2 (5 bases). Germline V gene lookup returns CDR1 LNHDA and CDR2 SQIVND (reference sequence). V was cut by 10 bases and J by 7 bases, with 23 bases left in between. CDR3 size: 14 residues. The CDR3 protein is CATQADGSPREQYF. The CDR3 bases are TGTGCCACCCAAGCGGACGGATCCCCTCGTGAGCAGTACTTC.

V is TRBV6-5 and J is TRBJ1-5, with D unresolved. V gave up 4 bases and J gave up 3 bases, with 7 bases separating them. CDR3 length: 13 amino acids. The germline gives CDR1 MNHEY, CDR2 SVGAGI. CDR3 DNA sequence: TGTGCCAGCAGTTCTGACACCAATCAGCCCCAGCATTTT. Amino acids: CASSSDTNQPQHF.

This rearrangement joins TRBV5-4 to TRBJ1-6; tentatively, D is TRBD1 (6 bases). CDR1 and CDR2 (germline): SGHNT, YYREEE (reference sequence). The CDR3 length is 14 residues. V lost 4 bases and J lost 10, with 15 bases in between. In DNA form, the CDR3 reads TGTGCCAGCAGCCCCCGCAGGGGCCTCTCACCCCTCCACTTT. Amino acids: CASSPRRGLSPLHF. The full variable domain, in which reference TRBV5-4 and TRBJ1-6 provide the parts outside the CDR3, is ETGVTQSPTHLIKTRGQQVTLRCSSQSGHNTVSWYQQALGQGPQFIFQYYREEENGRGNFPPRFSGLQFPNYSSELNVNALELDDSALYLCASSPRRGLSPLHFGNGTRLTVT.

V gene TRBV11-2 combines with J gene TRBJ2-3; no reliable D call. The germline V gene encodes CDR1 SGHAT and CDR2 FQNNGV. Trimming removed 0 bases from V and 4 bases from J, with 8 bases in between. The CDR3 spans 14 residues. This chain's CDR3 is CASSLDRLADTQYF. The CDR3 DNA follows: TGTGCCAGCAGCTTAGATCGGTTGGCAGATACGCAGTATTTT.

CDR3 in amino acids: CASSLSGGNEQFF. DNA of the CDR3: TGTGCCAGCAGTTTATCCGGGGGCAATGAGCAGTTCTTC. The V and J genes are TRBV27 and TRBJ2-1; D possibly corresponds to TRBD2 (6 bases). The CDR3 spans 13 residues. V lost 0 bases and J lost 6, with 6 bases in between. Germline V gene data show CDR1 as MNHEY and CDR2 as SMNVEV (reference sequence).

The chain has TRBV7-9 and TRBJ2-7; 14 bases map to TRBD2. Germline V lookup: CDR1 SEHNR, CDR2 FQNEAQ (reference sequence). V lost 4 bases to trimming and J lost 0 bases; unmatched junction nucleotides: 5. This CDR3 region has 17 residues. CDR3 sequence: CASSSGLAGGLSYEQYF. The CDR3 coding sequence is TGTGCCAGCAGCTCAGGACTAGCGGGGGGCCTCTCCTACGAGCAGTACTTC.

The chain joins TRBV9 to TRBJ2-5, with TRBD2 identical over 7 bases. J was trimmed by 5 bases and V by 4 bases; bases with no gene match: 8. The CDR3 has 14 amino acids. From germline, CDR1 is SGDLS and CDR2 YYNGEE. In DNA form, the CDR3 reads TGTGCCAGCAGCTCAATCGGCGGGAGTGAGACCCAGTACTTC. Amino acids: CASSSIGGSETQYF.

The V call is TRBV7-2, the J call TRBJ1-1; no reliable D call. Per germline, CDR1 SGHTA and CDR2 FQGNSA. The length of the CDR3 is 11 residues. Deletions cut 1 base from V and 8 bases from J, with 5 bases between. In DNA form, the CDR3 reads TGTGCCAGCAGCTTAGGCAGGGAAGCTTTCTTT. Amino acids: CASSLGREAFF.

The CDR3 bases are TGCGCCAGCAGCGCAGCGGGGGCCCATTACGAGCAGTACTTC. Translation: CASSAAGAHYEQYF. The chain is built from TRBV5-1 and TRBJ2-7; 8 positions agree with TRBD2. V lost 4 bases, J lost 4 bases, and 7 bases stayed unmatched. The CDR3 spans 14 residues. Germline loops: CDR1 SGHRS, CDR2 YFSETQ.

The chain uses TRBV2 and TRBJ2-7; TRBD2 might be the D (6 bases). The V gene lost 3 bases and the J gene lost 2 bases, with 11 bases spanning the gap. CDR1 SNHLY and CDR2 FYNNEI come from the germline V gene. The CDR3 extends over 14 amino acids. CDR3: CASSERRGPYEQYF. The CDR3 DNA is TGTGCCAGCAGTGAGCGGAGGGGTCCCTACGAGCAGTACTTC.

The J gene is TRBJ1-1, the V gene TRBV19, with D possibly matching TRBD1 (6 bases). V was clipped by 5 bases and J by 11 bases, with 18 bases between them. The CDR3 contains 13 residues. CDR1 and CDR2 from the germline V gene are LNHDA and SQIVND (reference sequence). The CDR3 DNA is TGTGCCAGTAGTTTATACAGGGAAAGTGTGGCTTTCTTT. This encodes CASSLYRESVAFF.

This chain links TRBV5-6 with TRBJ2-7, with 11 bases that match TRBD2. CDR1 and CDR2 (germline): SGHDT, YYEEEE. The CDR3 is 16 residues long. V lost 0 bases, J lost 2 bases, and 4 bases stayed unmatched. CDR3 loop: CASSLVGSGGAYEQYF. In nucleotides, the CDR3 is TGTGCCAGCAGCTTGGTTGGTAGCGGGGGGGCCTACGAGCAGTACTTC.

This chain uses TRBV6-1 with TRBJ1-2, with D possibly TRBD1 on 6 matching bases. Germline V lookup: CDR1 MNHNS, CDR2 SASEGT. Trimming pared 6 bases from V and 0 bases from J, leaving 8 bases between. This CDR3 is built from 13 residues. The CDR3 protein is CASRTGTNYGYTF. CDR3 nucleotide sequence: TGTGCCAGCAGGACAGGTACTAACTATGGCTACACCTTC.

This chain links TRBV7-2 with TRBJ2-5; D is undetermined. Trimming left V 5 bases short and J 6 bases short, with 13 bases between. The CDR3 is made up of 13 amino acids. Germline lookup yields CDR1 SGHTA and CDR2 FQGNSA. The CDR3 nucleotides read TGTGCCAGCAGCCTAGGAAACAGTCAGACCCAGTACTTC. Translating it yields CASSLGNSQTQYF.

The chain employs TRBV25-1 and TRBJ2-2; 9 positions agree with TRBD1. Germline assignment: CDR1 MGHDK and CDR2 SYGVNS. The V gene end was trimmed by 0 bases and the J gene end by 8 bases; junction bases not matched to a gene: 4. The length of the CDR3 is 15 residues. The CDR3 protein is CASSEYTGGSGELFF. The CDR3, as DNA: TGTGCCAGCAGTGAATATACAGGGGGCTCTGGGGAGCTGTTTTTT.

This chain connects TRBV9 to TRBJ2-1, with D possibly being TRBD2 (5 bases). CDR1 is SGDLS and CDR2 is YYNGEE in the germline V gene. This CDR3 is built from 13 residues. Trimming shortened V by 0 bases and J by 8 bases, and 9 bases separated the two germline ends. CDR3 protein: CASSVVSSHEQFF. CDR3 coding DNA: TGTGCCAGCAGCGTAGTGTCTAGCCATGAGCAGTTCTTC.

The chain carries TRBV4-1 and TRBJ1-3; weak D call: TRBD1 (5 bases). Germline V CDR1 and CDR2: MGHRA, YSYEKL. V was shortened by 1 base and J by 0 bases, with 13 bases between the two germline ends. This CDR3 has 17 amino acids. The DNA for the CDR3 is TGCGCCAGCAGCCAAGGGCGGGGCGCGGGCTCTGGAAACACCATATATTTT. Protein: CASSQGRGAGSGNTIYF.

The chain is built from TRBV9 and TRBJ1-1; 8 nucleotides agree with TRBD1. CDR1 and CDR2 from the germline V gene are SGDLS and YYNGEE. The trim removed 4 bases at V and 6 bases at J, leaving 2 bases unmatched. This CDR3 region has 12 residues. The CDR3 sequence: CASSPGQAEAFF. CDR3 DNA: TGTGCCAGCAGCCCGGGACAGGCTGAAGCTTTCTTT.

The genes are TRBV6-5 and TRBJ2-3; D unclear. This CDR3 spans 16 amino acids. Per the germline V gene, CDR1 is MNHEY and CDR2 is SVGAGI. Trimming left V 3 bases short and J 0 bases short, with 13 bases between. The CDR3, as DNA: TGTGCCAGCAGTTATACCCCAGCGCCTAGCACAGATACGCAGTATTTT. Amino acid sequence: CASSYTPAPSTDTQYF.

The gene calls are TRBV7-9 and TRBJ2-7; 9 bases are shared with TRBD2. The CDR3 extends over 15 amino acids. With V trimmed by 1 base and J by 4 bases, 5 bases remained unmatched. The germline V gene encodes CDR1 SEHNR and CDR2 FQNEAQ (reference sequence). This CDR3 reads CASSLDPSGTYEQYF. CDR3 nucleotide sequence: TGTGCCAGCAGCTTAGACCCTAGCGGGACTTACGAGCAGTACTTC. The full variable domain, with the rest looked up from reference TRBV7-9 and TRBJ2-7, is DTGVSQNPRHKITKRGQNVTFRCDPISEHNRLYWYRQTLGQGPEFLTYFQNEAQLEKSRLLSDRFSAERPKGSFSTLEIQRTEQGDSAMYLCASSLDPSGTYEQYFGPGTRLTVT.

The rearrangement uses TRBV4-1 and TRBJ1-5; D gene unclear. The CDR3 consists of 14 residues. V was trimmed by 4 bases and J by 4 bases, leaving 11 bases between them. Germline lookup yields CDR1 MGHRA and CDR2 YSYEKL. CDR3 bases: TGCGCCAGCAGCCCCTATGGAGGGAATCAGCCCCAGCATTTT. This translates into CASSPYGGNQPQHF.

The V call is TRBV4-1, the J call TRBJ1-1, with 9 bases identical to TRBD1. Per germline, CDR1 MGHRA and CDR2 YSYEKL. The CDR3 consists of 16 residues. The V segment lost 0 bases and the J segment 6 bases; nucleotides outside the gene matches: 8. The DNA for the CDR3 is TGCGCCAGCAGCCAAGAGAAGGGGACAGGGTTACCTGAAGCTTTCTTT. Translation gives CASSQEKGTGLPEAFF.

The chain combines TRBV4-1 with TRBJ1-1, with 10 positions matching TRBD1. The germline gives CDR1 MGHRA, CDR2 YSYEKL. V shed 0 bases, J shed 3 bases, and the junction held 10 bases outside the gene matches. The CDR3 length is 18 residues. The CDR3 is CASSQDFGTGVRDTEAFF. CDR3 DNA sequence: TGCGCCAGCAGCCAAGATTTCGGGACAGGGGTGAGGGACACTGAAGCTTTCTTT.

This rearrangement joins TRBV30 to TRBJ1-2; D unresolved. Per the germline V gene, CDR1 is GTSNPN and CDR2 is SVGIG (reference sequence). V dropped 1 base and J dropped 7 bases, with 10 bases sitting between them. This CDR3 contains 12 residues. The CDR3 nucleotides read TGTGCCTGGAGTGGAGGGTTGGGTGGCTACACCTTC. Protein sequence: CAWSGGLGGYTF.